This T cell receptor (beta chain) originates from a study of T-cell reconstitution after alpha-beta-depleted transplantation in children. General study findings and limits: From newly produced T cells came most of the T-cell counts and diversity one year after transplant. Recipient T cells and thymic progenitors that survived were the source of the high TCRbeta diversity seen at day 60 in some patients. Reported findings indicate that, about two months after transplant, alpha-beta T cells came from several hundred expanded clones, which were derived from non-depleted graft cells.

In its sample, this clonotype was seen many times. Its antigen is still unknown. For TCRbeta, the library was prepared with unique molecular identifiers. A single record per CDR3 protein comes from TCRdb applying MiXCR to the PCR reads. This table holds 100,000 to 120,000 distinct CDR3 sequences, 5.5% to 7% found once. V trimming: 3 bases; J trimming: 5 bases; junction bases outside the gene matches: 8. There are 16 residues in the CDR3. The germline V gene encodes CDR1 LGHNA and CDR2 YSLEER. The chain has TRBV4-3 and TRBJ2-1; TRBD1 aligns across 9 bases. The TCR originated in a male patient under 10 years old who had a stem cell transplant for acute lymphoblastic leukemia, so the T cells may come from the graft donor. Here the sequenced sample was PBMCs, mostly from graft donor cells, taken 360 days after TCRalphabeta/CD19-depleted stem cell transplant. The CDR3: CASSHLPGQGDNEQFF. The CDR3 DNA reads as TGCGCCAGCAGCCACCTTCCGGGACAGGGTGACAATGAGCAGTTCTTC.